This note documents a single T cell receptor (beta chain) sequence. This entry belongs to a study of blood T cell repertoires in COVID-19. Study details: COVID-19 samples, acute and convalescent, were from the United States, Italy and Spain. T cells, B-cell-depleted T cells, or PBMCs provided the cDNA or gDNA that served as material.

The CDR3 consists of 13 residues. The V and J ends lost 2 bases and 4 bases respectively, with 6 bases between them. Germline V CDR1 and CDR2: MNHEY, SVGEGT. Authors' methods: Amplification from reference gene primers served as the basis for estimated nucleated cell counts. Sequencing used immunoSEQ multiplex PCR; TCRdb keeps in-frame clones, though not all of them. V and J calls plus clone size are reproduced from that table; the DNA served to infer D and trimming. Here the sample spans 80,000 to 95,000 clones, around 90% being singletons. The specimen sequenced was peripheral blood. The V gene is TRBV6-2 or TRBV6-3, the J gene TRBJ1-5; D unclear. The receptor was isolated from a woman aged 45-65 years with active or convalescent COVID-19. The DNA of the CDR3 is TGTGCCAGCAGTTACGAGGGTAATCAGCCCCAGCATTTT. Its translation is CASSYEGNQPQHF.